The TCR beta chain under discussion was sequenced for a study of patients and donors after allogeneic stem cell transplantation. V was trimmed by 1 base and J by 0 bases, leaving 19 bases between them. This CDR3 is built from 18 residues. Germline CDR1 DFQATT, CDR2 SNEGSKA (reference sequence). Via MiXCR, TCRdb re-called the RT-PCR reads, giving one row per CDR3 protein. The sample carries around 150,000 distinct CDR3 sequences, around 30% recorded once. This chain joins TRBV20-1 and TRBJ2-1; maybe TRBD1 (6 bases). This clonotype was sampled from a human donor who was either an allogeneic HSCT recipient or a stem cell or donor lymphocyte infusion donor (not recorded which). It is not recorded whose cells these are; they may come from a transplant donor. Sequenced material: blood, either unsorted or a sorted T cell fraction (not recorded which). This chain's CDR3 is CSARVDGSRGSSYNEQFF. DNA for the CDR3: TGCAGTGCTAGAGTGGATGGGTCAAGGGGGAGCTCCTACAATGAGCAGTTCTTC.